The entry that follows covers one T cell receptor (beta chain) sequence. The data belong to a study of blood T cell repertoires in COVID-19. The trim removed 1 base at V and 7 bases at J, leaving 15 bases unmatched. Germline values: CDR1 MGHRA, CDR2 YSYEKL. The length of the CDR3 is 17 residues. Generated by immunoSEQ multiplex PCR, the TCRdb table keeps only in-frame clones and is missing some. The repertoire has 65,000 to 75,000 clones, roughly 90% of them found once; the top ten carry over 1.2%. The receptor was isolated from a man aged 45-65 years with acute or convalescent COVID-19. Material for sequencing was peripheral blood. The V call is TRBV4-1, the J call TRBJ2-7; 8 bases are a match to TRBD1. CDR3 sequence: CASSQGREGQAGGEQYF. The CDR3 DNA follows: TGCGCCAGCAGCCAAGGACGAGAGGGACAGGCTGGCGGGGAGCAGTACTTC.